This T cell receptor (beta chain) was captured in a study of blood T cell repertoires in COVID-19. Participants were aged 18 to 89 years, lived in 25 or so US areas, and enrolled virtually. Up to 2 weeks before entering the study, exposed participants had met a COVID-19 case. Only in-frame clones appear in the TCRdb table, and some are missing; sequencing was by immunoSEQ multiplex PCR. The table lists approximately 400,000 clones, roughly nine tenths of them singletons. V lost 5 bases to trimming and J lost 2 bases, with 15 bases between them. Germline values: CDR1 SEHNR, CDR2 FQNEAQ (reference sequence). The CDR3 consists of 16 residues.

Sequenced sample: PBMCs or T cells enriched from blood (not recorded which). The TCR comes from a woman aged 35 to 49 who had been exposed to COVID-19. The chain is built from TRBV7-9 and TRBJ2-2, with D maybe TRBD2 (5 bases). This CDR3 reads CASSPLRPGNTGELFF. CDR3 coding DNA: TGTGCCAGCAGCCCTCTCAGACCGGGAAACACCGGGGAGCTGTTTTTT.